The clone carrying this TCR beta chain was observed a few times. The use of a sample-barcoded 5' primer and a J-beta primer mix characterized a second PCR of roughly 7 to 11 cycles. MiXCR was run by TCRdb on the 5' RACE reads, yielding one entry per CDR3 protein. The table records about 1.8 million distinct CDR3 sequences, roughly 52% of them present only once. V lost 2 bases to trimming and J lost 4 bases, with 14 bases between them. The CDR3 spans 15 residues. Germline CDR1 reads SGHTA; CDR2 reads FQGNSA. The data belong to a study of blood T cells in healthy people across ages. Healthy individuals of Caucasian origin from Russia, aged 6 to 90, served as donors. Donors each provided ten milliliters of peripheral blood. Isolation of PBMCs gave at least 7 million cells per sample.

This TCR was sampled from a woman in her thirties or forties in good health. Sequencing was performed on blood. The genes are TRBV7-2 and TRBJ2-5, with TRBD2 as a possible D gene (5 bases). CDR3 DNA: TGTGCCAGCAGCTTAAGTAGGGCAAGCGGAGAGACCCAGTACTTC. Protein sequence: CASSLSRASGETQYF.